These T cell receptor beta chains were read from a single sample in a study of T cell clonotyping in hematopoietic cell transplantation. Clones were read by immunoSEQ multiplex PCR, and TCRdb kept only the in-frame ones, dropping some. This sample has roughly 48,000 clones, with roughly 85% found just once. The input for sequencing was peripheral blood mononuclear cells, taken before stem cell transplant. The receptors were sampled from a man aged 55 to 70 with myelodysplastic syndrome. Some clones in this sample may be carry-over from other donors' samples. Each CDR3 is given with its conserved first and last residue. The order of the fields is J gene, V gene, clone size, CDR3 protein. Only part of the rows carry a size: once, few, many, or a class if the clone is expanded.

J: TRBJ1-1; V: TRBV6-5; size: -; CDR3: CASSYSTGVRNTEAFF
J: TRBJ2-7; V: TRBV27; size: -; CDR3: CASSLSWLAYEQYF
J: TRBJ1-1; V: TRBV2; size: -; CDR3: CASRTDGTEAFF
J: TRBJ1-2; V: TRBV2; size: few; CDR3: CASSEAISLTPNYGYTF
J: TRBJ2-2; V: TRBV9; size: -; CDR3: CASSVLGNTGELFF
J: TRBJ2-7; V: TRBV14; size: -; CDR3: CASSQLRDRGYEQYF
J: TRBJ1-1; V: TRBV5-1; size: -; CDR3: CASSLFFGFDEAFF
J: TRBJ2-5; V: TRBV5-1; size: -; CDR3: CASAPFGGRETQYF
J: TRBJ1-2; V: TRBV29-1; size: few; CDR3: CSVINWDSYGYTF
J: TRBJ1-2; V: TRBV16; size: -; CDR3: CASSQFGLLTSYGYTF
J: TRBJ2-7; V: TRBV7-2; size: -; CDR3: CASRPPGQGDYEQYF
J: TRBJ2-3; V: TRBV10-3; size: -; CDR3: CAIRIQGETDTQYF
J: TRBJ1-3; V: TRBV9; size: once; CDR3: CASSPQGASGNTIYF
J: TRBJ2-7; V: TRBV9; size: -; CDR3: CASSVEAGGQYEQYF
J: TRBJ1-1; V: TRBV27; size: -; CDR3: CASRLLANTEAFF
J: TRBJ2-7; V: TRBV7-2; size: once; CDR3: CASTSGGGWSYEQYF